The 21 T cell receptor beta chains listed next were all sequenced from one sample in a study of T cells after yellow fever vaccination. TCRdb redid the calling of the 5' RACE reads with MiXCR, one entry per CDR3 protein. The sample contains about 99,000 distinct CDR3 sequences, under 6.5% of which appear only once. Here the sequenced sample was CD8+ T cells sorted from PBMCs, taken 10 days after the yellow fever booster vaccination. These receptors all stem from a man aged 18 to 30 who received the YFV17D yellow fever vaccine.

This clonotype was picked up a small number of times. The rearrangement joins TRBV7-8 to TRBJ1-5, with D possibly TRBD1 on 6 matching bases. The V gene lost 5 bases and the J gene lost 5 bases, with 13 bases spanning the gap. Per the germline V gene, CDR1 is SGHVS and CDR2 is FQNEAQ. The CDR3 has 14 residues. CDR3 sequence: CASSVQGGDQPQHF. Written as DNA, the CDR3 is TGTGCCAGCAGCGTACAGGGTGGTGATCAGCCCCAGCATTTT.

This clonotype has only a few counts. J is TRBJ2-2 and V is TRBV6-2 or TRBV6-3; 9 nucleotides agree with TRBD1. The V segment lost 6 bases and the J segment 6 bases; nucleotides outside the gene matches: 8. CDR3 length: 15 residues. Germline CDR1 reads MNHEY; CDR2 reads SVGEGT. The CDR3 DNA reads TGTGCCAGCAGCGGACAGGGGACAGTCGCCGGGGAGCTGTTTTTT. The encoded protein is CASSGQGTVAGELFF.

The sample holds a few counts of this clonotype. CDR3 in amino acids: CASAPVGSLNEQFF. In DNA, the CDR3 is TGTGCCAGCGCCCCCGTGGGTAGCCTAAATGAGCAGTTCTTC. The V call is TRBV9, the J call TRBJ2-1; no definite D call. Trimming removed 7 bases from V and 7 bases from J, with 18 bases in between. The germline V gene has CDR1 SGDLS and CDR2 YYNGEE. The CDR3 loop spans 14 amino acids.

The sample holds many counts of this clonotype. The V gene is TRBV6-6, the J gene TRBJ1-5, with D possibly TRBD1 on 5 matching bases. This CDR3 is 15 amino acids long. V shed 3 bases and J shed 1 base, with 10 bases lying between them. Per the germline V gene, CDR1 is MNHNY and CDR2 is SVGAGI (reference sequence). The CDR3 region has the DNA TGTGCCAGCAGTTATGGGGCCTCCAGCAATCAGCCCCAGCATTTT. This encodes CASSYGASSNQPQHF.

This clonotype was seen a few times. The J gene is TRBJ2-3, the V gene TRBV4-3, with TRBD2 identical over 10 bases. CDR3 length: 16 amino acids. Germline values: CDR1 LGHNA, CDR2 YSLEER. The J segment lost 0 bases and the V segment lost 3 bases, leaving 3 bases of the junction unmatched. The CDR3, as DNA: TGCGCCAGCAGCCACCAAGCGGGGGGGAGCACAGATACGCAGTATTTT. This translates into CASSHQAGGSTDTQYF.

This clonotype was found a few times. One end of the junction fails to match germline, which may point to a read error. J is TRBJ2-1 and V is TRBV6-5; D is tentatively TRBD1 or TRBD2 (5 bases each). Germline CDR1 reads MNHEY; CDR2 reads SVGAGI. This CDR3 is built from 14 residues. This CDR3 reads CASSPSAGTHVSGF. DNA for the CDR3: TGTGCCAGCAGCCCCTCGGCAGGGACCCACGTCAGTGGCTTC.

The chain joins TRBV29-1 to TRBJ2-5, with TRBD2 matching over 7 bases. The CDR3 spans 12 residues. Germline V gives CDR1 SQVTM, CDR2 ANQGSEA. V dropped 7 bases and J dropped 6; count of bases not matched to a gene: 8. The CDR3 region is CSAPGEGQTQYF. The DNA of the CDR3 is TGCAGCGCCCCTGGGGAGGGTCAGACCCAGTACTTC.

This clonotype was found many times. The CDR3 region is CASSPLGSSYEQYF. The CDR3 DNA sequence: TGTGCCAGCAGCCCTCTGGGGAGCTCCTACGAGCAGTACTTC. The chain is built from TRBV13 and TRBJ2-7, with D maybe TRBD2 (5 bases). V was shortened by 5 bases and J by 0 bases, with 11 bases between the two germline ends. The CDR3 covers 14 residues. CDR1 and CDR2 from the germline V gene are PRHDT and FYEKMQ (reference sequence).

This clonotype has just a few counts. The chain joins TRBV6-4 to TRBJ2-1, with 11 bases fitting TRBD2. There are 14 residues in the CDR3. The ends lost 5 bases at V and 9 bases at J; junction bases unmatched: 6. CDR1 and CDR2 (germline): MRHNA, SNTAGT. CDR3 nucleotides: TGTGCCAGCAGTCTTAGCGGGGGGGCCGGTGAGCAGTTCTTC. It translates to CASSLSGGAGEQFF.

This clonotype has more than one count but fewer than ten. The CDR3, as DNA: TGTGCCTGGAGCCGGGTAGGGGTGGGGTTGGACATTCAGTACTTC. This sequence encodes CAWSRVGVGLDIQYF. The chain is built from TRBV30 and TRBJ2-4, with D perhaps TRBD1 (5 bases). V lost 3 bases and J lost 8, with 20 bases in between. Looked up from germline, CDR1 is GTSNPN and CDR2 is SVGIG (reference sequence). The CDR3 consists of 15 residues.

This clonotype has just a few counts. The chain links TRBV5-4 to TRBJ2-7; the match to TRBD2 covers 10 bases. The CDR3 is 15 amino acids. The ends lost 4 bases at V and 4 bases at J; junction bases unmatched: 8. Germline V lookup: CDR1 SGHNT, CDR2 YYREEE (reference sequence). This CDR3 reads CASSETSGARYEQYF. CDR3 coding DNA: TGTGCCAGCAGCGAAACTAGCGGGGCGAGGTACGAGCAGTACTTC.

The CDR3 reads CASSQDPKSRETQYF. The DNA of the CDR3 is TGCGCCAGCAGCCAAGACCCTAAATCCCGGGAGACCCAGTACTTC. The chain has TRBV4-1 and TRBJ2-5; D uncertain. CDR1 and CDR2 (germline): MGHRA, YSYEKL. CDR3 length equals 15 residues. V was trimmed by 0 bases and J by 5 bases, leaving 13 bases between them.

This chain uses TRBV6-5 with TRBJ1-1; D remains unclear. Trimming removed 0 bases at V and 4 bases at J, with 9 bases between. Germline assignment: CDR1 MNHEY and CDR2 SVGAGI. The CDR3 sequence is 14 residues long. CDR3 coding DNA: TGTGCCAGCAGTTACTCCTTGGGGTTCACTGAAGCTTTCTTT. Its protein product is CASSYSLGFTEAFF.

This chain joins TRBV4-2 and TRBJ2-3, with 10 bases that match TRBD2. The J segment lost 6 bases and the V segment lost 0 bases, leaving 21 bases of the junction unmatched. The CDR3 sequence is 21 residues long. Germline V CDR1 and CDR2: LGHNA, YNFKEQ. The DNA of the CDR3 is TGTGCCAGCAGCCAAGACGCAACCGTAAATTTAGCGGGGGGACTATCGGATACGCAGTATTTT. Translation gives CASSQDATVNLAGGLSDTQYF.

The sample holds a few counts of this clonotype. The gene calls are TRBV28 and TRBJ2-2; weak D call: TRBD2 (6 bases). The V end lost 3 bases, the J end lost 4 bases, and 9 bases lay between the germline ends. The CDR3 has 14 amino acids. CDR1 MDHEN and CDR2 SYDVKM come from the germline V gene. CDR3: CASSFGRGTGELFF. CDR3 sequence (DNA): TGTGCCAGCAGTTTTGGGCGGGGCACCGGGGAGCTGTTTTTT. The full variable domain, completed using reference TRBV28 and TRBJ2-2, is DVKVTQSSRYLVKRTGEKVFLECVQDMDHENMFWYRQDPGLGLRLIYFSYDVKMKEKGDIPEGYSVSREKKERFSLILESASTNQTSMYLCASSFGRGTGELFFGEGSRLTVL.

This clonotype was seen a handful of times. The chain recombines TRBV7-6 with TRBJ1-2, with 8 nucleotides matching TRBD1. The junction had 13 bases not matched to a gene; V was cut back by 4 bases and J by 0 bases. Germline loops: CDR1 SGHVS, CDR2 FNYEAQ. CDR3 size: 18 residues. CDR3 residues: CASSSYRDRYRSNYGYTF. In DNA form, the CDR3 reads TGTGCCAGCAGCTCATACCGGGACAGGTACCGATCTAACTATGGCTACACCTTC.

This clonotype has just a few counts. This chain joins TRBV4-3 and TRBJ1-2; D gene ambiguous. From germline, CDR1 is LGHNA and CDR2 YSLEER. V dropped 1 base and J dropped 1 base, with 10 bases sitting between them. The CDR3 is made up of 15 amino acids. The CDR3 sequence: CASSQGVDFNYGYTF. The DNA of the CDR3 is TGCGCCAGCAGCCAAGGGGTGGATTTTAACTATGGCTACACCTTC.

The chain recombines TRBV27 with TRBJ2-2; 11 nucleotides align to TRBD1. The J segment lost 1 base and the V segment lost 6 bases, leaving 1 base of the junction unmatched. This CDR3 region has 15 residues. Germline V gene lookup returns CDR1 MNHEY and CDR2 SMNVEV (reference sequence). The CDR3 region is CASSGTGGNTGELFF. The CDR3 DNA reads as TGTGCCAGCAGCGGGACAGGGGGGAACACCGGGGAGCTGTTTTTT.

This clonotype has a handful of counts. The rearrangement links TRBV7-9 to TRBJ1-2, with D uncertain. In germline, CDR1 is SEHNR, CDR2 FQNEAQ (reference sequence). V lost 4 bases and J 6 bases, leaving 9 bases between the germline ends. This CDR3 is built from 12 residues. CDR3 coding DNA: TGTGCCAGCAGCTCGGGTGGGGATGGCTACACCTTC. Protein sequence: CASSSGGDGYTF.

Many counts were recorded for this clonotype. J is TRBJ2-2 and V is TRBV19; 9 bases align to TRBD1. CDR1 LNHDA and CDR2 SQIVND come from the germline V gene (reference sequence). V gave up 5 bases and J gave up 3 bases; unmatched junction bases: 4. This CDR3 is built from 15 residues. The CDR3 DNA is TGTGCCAGTAGTCCTTGGGACAGGGACACCGGGGAGCTGTTTTTT. Residues: CASSPWDRDTGELFF.

In its sample, this clonotype was seen a few times. The chain carries TRBV19 and TRBJ2-5; a possible D gene is TRBD1 (5 bases). Germline assignment: CDR1 LNHDA and CDR2 SQIVND (reference sequence). V was shortened by 6 bases and J by 2 bases, with 13 bases between the two germline ends. The CDR3 runs 14 residues. Here the CDR3 reads CASRITGVQETQYF. The CDR3 DNA sequence: TGTGCCAGTAGAATTACAGGTGTACAAGAGACCCAGTACTTC.